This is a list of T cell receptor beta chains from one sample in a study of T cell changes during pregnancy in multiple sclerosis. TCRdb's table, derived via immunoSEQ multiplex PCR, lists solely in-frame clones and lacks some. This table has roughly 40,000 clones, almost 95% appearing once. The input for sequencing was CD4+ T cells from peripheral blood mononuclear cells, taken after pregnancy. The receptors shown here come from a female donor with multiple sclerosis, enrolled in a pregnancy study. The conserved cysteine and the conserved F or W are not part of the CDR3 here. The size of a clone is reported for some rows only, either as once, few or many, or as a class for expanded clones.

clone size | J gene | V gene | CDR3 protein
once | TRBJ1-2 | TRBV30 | AWSAGLSNYGYT
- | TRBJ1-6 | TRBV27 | ASSWGRQGSYNSPLH
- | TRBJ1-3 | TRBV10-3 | AISTDRNTIY
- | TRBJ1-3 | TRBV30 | AWSLDRGSGNTIY
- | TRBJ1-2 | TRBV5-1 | ASSLLGEAGYT
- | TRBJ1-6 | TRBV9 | ASSGGQGNSPLH
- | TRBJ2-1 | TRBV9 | ASSVGGLAGAHGEQF
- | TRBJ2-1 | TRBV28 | ASIYRGLGGNEQF
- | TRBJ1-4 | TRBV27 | ASRSFAGGTNEKLF
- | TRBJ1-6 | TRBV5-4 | ASSLGRTGDSPLH
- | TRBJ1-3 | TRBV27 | ASSPTVGNTIY
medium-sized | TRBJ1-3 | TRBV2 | ASSEGQGASGNTIY
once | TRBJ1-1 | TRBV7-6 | ASSLVALMNTEAF
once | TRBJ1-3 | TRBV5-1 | ASSLAGDGSGNTIY
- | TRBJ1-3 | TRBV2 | ATTADGRSGNTIY
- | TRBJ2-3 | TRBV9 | ASSVDFSPDTQY
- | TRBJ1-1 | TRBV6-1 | ASSRDTEAF
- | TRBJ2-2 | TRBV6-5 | ASSPLGQTGELF
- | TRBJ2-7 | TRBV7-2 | ASSTSGSSSYEQY
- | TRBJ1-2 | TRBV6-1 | ASSGRQGAPYGYT
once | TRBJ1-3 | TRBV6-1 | ASRGPGGLGNTIY
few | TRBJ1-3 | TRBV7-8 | ASSLRGPSGNTIY
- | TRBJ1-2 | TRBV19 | ASSIQGVYEGYT
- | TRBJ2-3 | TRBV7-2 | ASSFSGGFTDTQY
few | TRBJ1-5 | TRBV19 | ASSIDWSTGPQH
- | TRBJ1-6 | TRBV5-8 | ASRRDSYNSPLH
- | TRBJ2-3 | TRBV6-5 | ASSPTADTQY
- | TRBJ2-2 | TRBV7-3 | ASSLFGTGVTGELF
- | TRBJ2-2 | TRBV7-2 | ASSPREGGELF
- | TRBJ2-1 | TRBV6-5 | ASSRGLAGEQF
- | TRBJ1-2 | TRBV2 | ASSESADYGYT
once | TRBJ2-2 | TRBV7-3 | ASSPQGYPGELF
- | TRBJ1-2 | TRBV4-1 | ASSPLGEANYGYT
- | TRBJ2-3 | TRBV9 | ASSAQSGGTTDTQY
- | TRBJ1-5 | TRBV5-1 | ASSLLGAQDQPQH
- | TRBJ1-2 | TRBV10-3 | AISDVDRGNSRYGYT
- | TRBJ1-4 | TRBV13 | ASRRALSNEKLF
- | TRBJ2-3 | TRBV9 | ASSERQGATDTQY
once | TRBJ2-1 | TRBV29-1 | SVRGGDSYNEQF
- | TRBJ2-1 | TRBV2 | ASRPSGGAYNEQF
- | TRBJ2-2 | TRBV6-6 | ASTTVREGTGELF
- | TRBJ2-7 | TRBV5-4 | ASSHGPGETYEQY
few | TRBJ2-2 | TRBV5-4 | ASSLRVGQGGELF
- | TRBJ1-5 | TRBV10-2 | ASSTGVGNQPQH
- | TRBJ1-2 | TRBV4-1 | ASSQVGATNYGYT
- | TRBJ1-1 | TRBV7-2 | ASSLPVMNTEAF
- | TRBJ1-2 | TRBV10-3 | AIRGDSYGYT
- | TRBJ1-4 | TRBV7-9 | ASSLTGAGNEKLF
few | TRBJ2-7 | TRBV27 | ASSLSPGGHYYEQY
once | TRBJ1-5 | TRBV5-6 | ASSLGGADQPQH
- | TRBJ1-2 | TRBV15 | ATSRGPGEYGYT
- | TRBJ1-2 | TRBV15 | ATSSSGRNRQLGYT